These 18 T cell receptor beta chains were sequenced from one sample in a study of blood T cells in healthy people across ages. PCR was performed a second time for about 7 to 11 cycles using a sample-barcoded 5' primer and a J-beta primer mix. TCRdb re-called the 5' RACE reads with MiXCR, one entry per CDR3 protein. The data show 500,000 to 600,000 distinct CDR3 sequences, roughly a quarter seen once. Sequenced material: blood. Receptor source: a woman between 65 and 79 years old in good health.

The chain combines TRBV21-1 with TRBJ1-4; whether TRBD1, the table's D call, matches the DNA was not checked. TRBV21-1 corresponds to a pseudogene. The length of the CDR3 is 18 residues. CDR3 sequence reads: CASSKNSTPVSPGEKLFF. The CDR3 DNA sequence: TGTGCCAGCAGCAAAAACTCAACGCCCGTATCCCCTGGGGAAAAACTGTTTTTT.

This clonotype came up a few times. The chain combines TRBV18 with TRBJ1-4; 10 nucleotides line up with TRBD1. From germline, CDR1 is KGHSH and CDR2 LQKENI. The CDR3 loop spans 18 amino acids. V shed 4 bases, J shed 5 bases, and the junction held 13 bases outside the gene matches. This chain's CDR3 is CASSLRGTGEAGNEKLFF. DNA of the CDR3: TGTGCCAGCTCACTTCGCGGGACAGGGGAGGCCGGGAATGAAAAACTGTTTTTT.

V and J are TRBV7-2 and TRBJ1-1; D remains ambiguous. Trimming took off 0 bases at V and 5 bases at J, with 16 bases between the two ends. The V gene's germline CDR1 is SGHTA and CDR2 FQGNSA. The CDR3 is 16 amino acids. In DNA form, the CDR3 reads TGTGCCAGCAGCTTAGCCGTCGCCCCTCCTAGAACTGAAGCTTTCTTT. Encoded protein: CASSLAVAPPRTEAFF. The full variable domain, rest sourced from reference TRBV7-2 and TRBJ1-1, is GAGVSQSPSNKVTEKGKDVELRCDPISGHTALYWYRQSLGQGLEFLIYFQGNSAPDKSGLPSDRFSAERTGGSVSTLTIQRTQQEDSAVYLCASSLAVAPPRTEAFFGQGTRLTVV.

A few counts support this clonotype. At one boundary the junction diverges from the germline segment, which might be a read error. The V and J genes are TRBV20-1 and TRBJ1-2; 7 nucleotides agree with TRBD1. The CDR3 is 14 amino acids. Germline values: CDR1 DFQATT, CDR2 SNEGSKA (reference sequence). The CDR3 loop reads CSARDGGFDREDLF. The CDR3 DNA is TGCAGTGCTAGAGACGGGGGGTTCGACAGGGAAGACCTCTTC.

The chain links TRBV20-1 to TRBJ1-1; D call uncertain. The length of the CDR3 is 11 residues. V lost 4 bases, J lost 10 bases, and 13 bases lay in between. In germline, CDR1 is DFQATT, CDR2 SNEGSKA (reference sequence). DNA for the CDR3: TGCAGTGCTATCCAGCAGACGGTAGCTTTCTTT. Amino acid sequence: CSAIQQTVAFF.

This clonotype was seen more than once but under ten times. At one boundary the junction diverges from the germline segment, which might be a read error. V and J are TRBV12-3 or TRBV12-4 and TRBJ1-2; 8 bases fit TRBD1. This CDR3 spans 13 amino acids. The CDR3 DNA follows: TGTGCCAGCAGTACAGGGGGGGCCTATGGTTACACCTTC. Translated, it gives CASSTGGAYGYTF.

The chain employs TRBV7-9 and TRBJ2-5, with 7 positions matching TRBD2. CDR3 size: 17 residues. Per germline, CDR1 SEHNR and CDR2 FQNEAQ (reference sequence). V shed 0 bases, J shed 2 bases, and the junction held 9 bases outside the gene matches. The CDR3 here is CASSLAFQRGPQETQYF. CDR3 bases: TGTGCCAGCAGCTTAGCTTTCCAGCGGGGACCGCAAGAGACCCAGTACTTC. Based on the CDR3 plus reference TRBV7-9 and TRBJ2-5, the full variable domain is DTGVSQNPRHKITKRGQNVTFRCDPISEHNRLYWYRQTLGQGPEFLTYFQNEAQLEKSRLLSDRFSAERPKGSFSTLEIQRTEQGDSAMYLCASSLAFQRGPQETQYFGPGTRLLVL.

This rearrangement joins TRBV20-1 to TRBJ1-2; 7 bases agree with TRBD1. Trimming at V came to 6 bases and at J to 2 bases, leaving 3 bases not matched to a gene. Germline V gives CDR1 DFQATT, CDR2 SNEGSKA (reference sequence). The length of the CDR3 is 12 residues. As DNA, the CDR3 is TGCAGTGCCGGGACAGACAACTATGGCTACACCTTC. This encodes CSAGTDNYGYTF.

This clonotype was seen once. CDR3 bases: TGTGCCAGCAGCGAGCCCCTTCGTGAGCAGTTCTTC. As protein: CASSEPLREQFF. The chain has TRBV7-9 and TRBJ2-1, with D unclear. Germline CDR1 and CDR2: SEHNR and FQNEAQ (reference sequence). CDR3 length equals 12 residues. With 5 bases removed from V and 9 bases from J, the gap between germline ends came to 11 bases.

This clonotype was recorded at least ten times. The rearrangement joins TRBV20-1 to TRBJ2-4; no reliable D call. The CDR3 loop spans 13 amino acids. Germline V gives CDR1 DFQATT, CDR2 SNEGSKA (reference sequence). Trimming left V 4 bases short and J 5 bases short, with 12 bases between. This chain's CDR3 is CSAISQPENIQYF. For the CDR3, the DNA is TGCAGTGCTATCTCCCAACCCGAAAACATTCAGTACTTC.

This clonotype was seen a few times. The rearrangement joins TRBV4-3 to TRBJ2-5; D ambiguous. This CDR3 comprises 15 residues. Looked up from germline, CDR1 is LGHNA and CDR2 is YSLEER. V was clipped by 0 bases and J by 3 bases, with 11 bases between them. CDR3 DNA: TGCGCCAGCAGCCAAGACAACGGTTGGGAAGAGACCCAGTACTTC. This gives the protein CASSQDNGWEETQYF.

This clonotype was seen a handful of times. The V call is TRBV6-6, the J call TRBJ1-5; 10 bases match TRBD1. The CDR3 spans 15 residues. Trimming took 4 bases from V and 4 from J; bases not matched to a gene: 4. Germline CDR1 and CDR2: MNHNY and SVGAGI (reference sequence). CDR3: CASSSPGQGNQPQHF. CDR3 in DNA: TGTGCCAGCAGTTCCCCGGGACAGGGGAATCAGCCCCAGCATTTT.

This chain links TRBV5-1 with TRBJ2-1; D gene ambiguous. The V end lost 1 base, the J end lost 4 bases, and 9 bases lay between the germline ends. The CDR3 is made up of 14 amino acids. The germline CDR1 and CDR2 sequences are SGHRS and YFSETQ. DNA of the CDR3: TGCGCCAGCAGCTTGCAAACGAGTTACAATGAGCAGTTCTTC. Protein product: CASSLQTSYNEQFF.

CDR3 DNA sequence: TGTGCCAGCAGTTCCAAGGGACGGCCACGAGAGCAGTACTTC. Protein product: CASSSKGRPREQYF. The chain joins TRBV6-5 to TRBJ2-7, with D perhaps TRBD1 or TRBD2 (5 bases each). CDR1 and CDR2 from the germline V gene are MNHEY and SVGAGI. V dropped 4 bases and J dropped 7 bases, with 17 bases sitting between them. CDR3 length equals 14 residues.

A word on this clonotype: The CDR3 ends on some other residue instead of the conserved phenylalanine or tryptophan, so this is likely a read error. The chain is built from TRBV2 and TRBJ1-6; weak D call: TRBD1 (6 bases). The V and J ends lost 4 bases and 7 bases respectively, with 20 bases between them. Looked up from germline, CDR1 is SNHLY and CDR2 is FYNNEI. There are 17 residues in the CDR3. CDR3 in DNA: TGTGCCAGCAGTGCAAATCGGGGGGCCATAATAAATTCACCCCTCCACGTT. Translation: CASSANRGAIINSPLHV.

This chain uses TRBV10-1 with TRBJ2-5, with 9 positions matching TRBD1. J was trimmed by 5 bases and V by 6 bases; bases with no gene match: 13. The germline V gene has CDR1 WNHNN and CDR2 SYGVQD (reference sequence). This CDR3 has 16 amino acids. The CDR3 region has the DNA TGCGCCAGCAGCAACCTGGAACAGGGGGCAACGGAGACCCAGTACTTC. This translates into CASSNLEQGATETQYF.

This clonotype was detected only a few times. The chain links TRBV20-1 to TRBJ2-7, with 8 bases that match TRBD2. Germline lookup yields CDR1 DFQATT and CDR2 SNEGSKA (reference sequence). CDR3 length equals 12 residues. V lost 6 bases and J lost 2; bases outside the gene matches: 3. The CDR3 region is CSAWTSPYEQYF. The CDR3 nucleotides read TGCAGTGCGTGGACTAGCCCCTACGAGCAGTACTTC.

The chain employs TRBV7-2 and TRBJ1-1, with TRBD1 matching 7 bases. This CDR3 has 14 amino acids. CDR1 and CDR2 from the germline V gene are SGHTA and FQGNSA. V lost 5 bases to trimming and J lost 7 bases; unmatched junction nucleotides: 10. CDR3 sequence: CASSLTGIGYEAFF. The CDR3 bases are TGTGCCAGCAGCCTGACAGGGATTGGGTATGAAGCTTTCTTT.